This T cell receptor (beta chain) was profiled in a study of neurological immune-mediated disorders. Time point denoted: longitudinal time-point 3. A total of 2 million PBMCs stored at -80 degrees C provided the unsorted libraries. The germline V and J ends were trimmed by 5 bases and 0 bases, with 11 bases remaining between them. Germline lookup yields CDR1 SGHTA and CDR2 FQGNSA. This CDR3 has 15 amino acids. It was by 5'RACE with 10-nucleotide random UMIs that the cDNA was made. A single record per CDR3 protein comes from TCRdb applying MiXCR to the 5' RACE reads. The data show some 43,000 distinct CDR3 sequences, with about an eighth seen just once and 7% to 10% held by the top ten. This clonotype was counted ten times or more.

The V and J genes are TRBV7-2 and TRBJ1-5; D might be TRBD1 (6 bases). The sample taken for sequencing was PBMCs. This clonotype was sampled from a male donor with HTLV-1-associated myelopathy (HAM/TSP). The CDR3 is CASSPSRGSNQPQHF. The CDR3 nucleotides are TGTGCCAGCAGCCCAAGCAGGGGTAGCAATCAGCCCCAGCATTTT.